A single sample gave rise to the 5 T cell receptor beta chains below, sequenced in a study of T-cell memory formation after mild COVID-19. TCRdb re-called the 5' RACE reads with MiXCR, one entry per CDR3 protein. The sample shows some 110,000 distinct CDR3 sequences, roughly an eighth of them seen only once. Sequenced sample: PBMCs or a T cell subset sorted from them (not recorded which). The receptors come from an adult woman who had mild COVID-19 (a few samples of this study predate the infection). Cell type and time point are not known.

V and J are TRBV11-1 and TRBJ2-7; 8 nucleotides line up with TRBD2. The V gene's germline CDR1 is SGHAT and CDR2 FQDESV (reference sequence). Unmatched junction bases numbered 2, after V lost 1 base and J lost 0 bases. This CDR3 comprises 15 residues. The CDR3 reads CASSLESGSSYEQYF. The CDR3 nucleotides are TGTGCCAGCAGCTTAGAGAGCGGGAGCTCCTACGAGCAGTACTTC.

In this sample, this clonotype turned up a few times. V is TRBV7-9 and J is TRBJ2-3; D ambiguous. Germline assignment: CDR1 SEHNR and CDR2 FQNEAQ (reference sequence). Trimming took 4 bases from V and 0 from J, leaving 11 bases between them. The CDR3 has 15 amino acids. CDR3 protein: CASSSGYESTDTQYF. The CDR3 region has the DNA TGTGCCAGCAGCTCTGGGTATGAGAGCACAGATACGCAGTATTTT.

This clonotype was seen a handful of times. The chain couples TRBV12-3 or TRBV12-4 to TRBJ2-7; possibly TRBD1 or TRBD2 for D (5 bases each). The CDR3 runs 12 residues. Trimming shortened V by 6 bases and J by 4 bases, and 10 bases separated the two germline ends. The CDR3 region is CASRRWGYEQYF. The CDR3 DNA reads as TGTGCCAGCAGAAGGTGGGGGTACGAGCAGTACTTC.

This clonotype was counted between two and nine times. V gene TRBV30 combines with J gene TRBJ2-7, with D possibly TRBD1 on 5 matching bases. The CDR3 has 12 amino acids. The V gene lost 3 bases and the J gene lost 3 bases, with 9 bases spanning the gap. From germline, CDR1 is GTSNPN and CDR2 SVGIG (reference sequence). The CDR3 nucleotides read TGTGCCTGGAGCGGAGACAGCTACGAGCAGTACTTC. This sequence encodes CAWSGDSYEQYF.

This sequence joins TRBV15 and TRBJ2-7; no clear D gene. The germline V gene has CDR1 LNHNV and CDR2 YYDKDF (reference sequence). The CDR3 loop spans 14 amino acids. V lost 2 bases, J lost 5 bases, and 13 bases lay in between. The DNA for the CDR3 is TGTGCCACCAGCAGACTCGGTGACGGAAACGAGCAGTACTTC. It codes for CATSRLGDGNEQYF.